The 19 T cell receptor beta chains below were found in one sample sequenced in a study of low-dose radiotherapy and immunotherapy resistance in tumors. Covering alpha and beta chains, TRAV- and TRBV-specific primers were used for the first-strand cDNA. Both a constant-region primer and a V-primer adapter served to amplify TCRs across 20 PCR cycles. TCRdb reprocessed the reads with MiXCR, giving one entry per CDR3 protein. The sample has 13,000 to 15,000 distinct CDR3 sequences, about 77% seen once. Every receptor here comes from a human donor with advanced metastatic prostate, ovarian, gallbladder or colorectal cancer (not recorded which). This table probably holds off-target reads from a library built for another chain.

This rearrangement joins TRBV30 to TRBJ2-2; D not resolved. CDR3 length: 13 amino acids. V shed 2 bases and J shed 5 bases, with 9 bases lying between them. Per germline, CDR1 GTSNPN and CDR2 SVGIG (reference sequence). This chain's CDR3 is CAWSRTWTGELFF. The CDR3, as DNA: TGTGCCTGGAGTCGAACATGGACCGGGGAGCTGTTTTTT.

The chain joins TRBV14 to TRBJ2-2, with no clear D. Germline-derived CDR1 and CDR2 are SGHDN and FVKESK. Trimming cost V 2 bases and J 4 bases, with 8 bases left between them. The CDR3 is made up of 14 amino acids. The CDR3 DNA sequence: TGTGCCAGCAGCCAACGAGGTGCCACCGGGGAGCTGTTTTTT. It translates to CASSQRGATGELFF.

With respect to this clonotype: An end of the junction does not agree with germline; a read error may underlie this. The chain joins TRBV29-1 to TRBJ2-3; the D gene is possibly TRBD1 (5 bases). Germline V gives CDR1 SQVTM, CDR2 ANQGSEA. This CDR3 contains 15 residues. The CDR3 loop reads CSVEGRGGVGDTQYF. The CDR3 bases are TGCAGCGTGGAAGGTAGGGGTGGAGTTGGAGATACGCAGTATTTT.

V is TRBV18 and J is TRBJ1-6; possibly TRBD1 for D (5 bases). Germline V gives CDR1 KGHSH, CDR2 LQKENI. Trimming took off 2 bases at V and 7 bases at J, with 15 bases between the two ends. The CDR3 extends over 16 amino acids. CDR3 DNA sequence: TGTGCCAGCTCACCAATTATTCCAGGGTCGAATTCACCCCTCCACTTT. This translates into CASSPIIPGSNSPLHF.

The rearrangement uses TRBV13 and TRBJ2-5; 11 bases align to TRBD2. The CDR3 contains 17 residues. The germline CDR1 and CDR2 sequences are PRHDT and FYEKMQ (reference sequence). Losses at the gene ends were 5 bases for V and 2 bases for J; bases not matched to a gene: 10. DNA for the CDR3: TGTGCCAGCAGCCCCGGACCGGGACTAGCGGATCAAGAGACCCAGTACTTC. This encodes CASSPGPGLADQETQYF.

The V and J genes are TRBV30 and TRBJ2-5, with 11 bases aligning to TRBD2. CDR3 length: 13 residues. Germline-derived CDR1 and CDR2 are GTSNPN and SVGIG (reference sequence). The junction had 0 bases not matched to a gene; V was cut back by 1 base and J by 5 bases. DNA for the CDR3: TGTGCCTGGAGTGGACTAGCGGGGGAGACCCAGTACTTC. Residues: CAWSGLAGETQYF.

The chain combines TRBV2 with TRBJ1-5; D gene ambiguous. Per germline, CDR1 SNHLY and CDR2 FYNNEI. V dropped 4 bases and J dropped 1 base, with 5 bases sitting between them. The CDR3 totals 13 residues. CDR3 sequence reads: CASSAGSNQPQHF. The CDR3 region has the DNA TGTGCCAGCAGTGCGGGCAGCAATCAGCCCCAGCATTTT.

This rearrangement joins TRBV4-1 to TRBJ2-3; TRBD1 matches at 9 bases. The CDR3 totals 15 residues. The junction had 5 bases not matched to a gene; V was cut back by 3 bases and J by 4 bases. Germline V gene data show CDR1 as MGHRA and CDR2 as YSYEKL. The CDR3 coding sequence is TGCGCCAGCAGCCAGAGGACAGGGGCCCCAGATACGCAGTATTTT. Its protein product is CASSQRTGAPDTQYF.

This clonotype was counted only a few times. The V call is TRBV5-5, the J call TRBJ2-6; D is perhaps TRBD1 or TRBD2 (6 bases each). CDR3 length: 17 amino acids. Germline CDR1 and CDR2: SGHKS and YYEKEE (reference sequence). V lost 6 bases and J 0 bases, leaving 16 bases between the germline ends. The DNA of the CDR3 is TGTGCCAGCATCCGGGGGCCCGCTTCCTCTGGGGCCAACGTCCTGACTTTC. Translation gives CASIRGPASSGANVLTF. The full variable domain, its missing parts supplied by reference TRBV5-5 and TRBJ2-6, is DAGVTQSPTHLIKTRGQQVTLRCSPISGHKSVSWYQQVLGQGPQFIFQYYEKEERGRGNFPDRFSARQFPNYSSELNVNALLLGDSALYLCASIRGPASSGANVLTFGAGSRLTVL.

The J gene is TRBJ2-2, the V gene TRBV7-6; 7 nucleotides match TRBD2. V lost 3 bases and J lost 10; bases outside the gene matches: 11. This CDR3 is 15 amino acids long. Germline CDR1 SGHVS, CDR2 FNYEAQ. As DNA, the CDR3 is TGTGCCAGCAGCTTGAGCGCCGGGGGGTCCGAGGAGCTGTTTTTT. Translation: CASSLSAGGSEELFF.

This clonotype was observed a handful of times. The V call is TRBV3-1, the J call TRBJ2-3; D may be TRBD2 (5 bases). Germline CDR1 LGHDT, CDR2 YNNKEL (reference sequence). The V end was cut by 8 bases, the J end by 1 base, with 10 bases between. This CDR3 region has 13 residues. This CDR3 reads CASRTRGTDTQYF. Written as DNA, the CDR3 is TGTGCCAGCCGAACGCGGGGCACAGATACGCAGTATTTT.

This clonotype was counted a single time. This rearrangement joins TRBV6-1 to TRBJ1-5; D remains unclear. Germline V gene sequence: CDR1 MNHNS, CDR2 SASEGT. The V end was cut by 1 base, the J end by 9 bases, with 13 bases between. This CDR3 comprises 14 residues. Here the CDR3 DNA reads TGTGCCAGCAGTGAAGATCTCAGCAGTCGGCCCCAGCATTTT. Its translation is CASSEDLSSRPQHF.

The V gene is TRBV29-1, the J gene TRBJ2-1; a possible D gene is TRBD2 (7 bases). The CDR3 has 12 residues. The germline V gene encodes CDR1 SQVTM and CDR2 ANQGSEA. V lost 7 bases and J 15 bases, leaving 22 bases between the germline ends. CDR3 in DNA: TGCAGCGCCCTCCGCGGGGGCCCTCCCATGTTCTTC. It encodes CSALRGGPPMFF.

The rearrangement links TRBV4-2 to TRBJ2-3; 9 bases line up with TRBD2. From germline, CDR1 is LGHNA and CDR2 YNFKEQ. J lost 6 bases, V lost 0 bases, and 10 bases had no gene match. The CDR3 has 17 amino acids. The CDR3 protein is CASSQEEGGGAGDTQYF. The CDR3 DNA sequence: TGTGCCAGCAGCCAAGAAGAAGGCGGGGGGGCGGGGGATACGCAGTATTTT.

This chain connects TRBV29-1 to TRBJ1-2; 7 bases fit TRBD1. Per the germline V gene, CDR1 is SQVTM and CDR2 is ANQGSEA. V was clipped by 6 bases and J by 4 bases; unmatched bases: 8. CDR3 length equals 13 residues. The CDR3 reads CSVVEGGSYGYTF. The CDR3 coding sequence is TGCAGCGTCGTAGAAGGGGGCAGCTATGGCTACACCTTC.

This chain links TRBV2 with TRBJ2-7; D call uncertain. The ends were cut back, 2 bases at V and 6 bases at J, with 5 bases in the middle. Germline CDR1 is SNHLY and CDR2 is FYNNEI. This CDR3 contains 11 residues. The CDR3 sequence: CASSELLEQYF. In nucleotides, the CDR3 is TGTGCCAGCAGTGAACTCCTCGAGCAGTACTTC.

This chain joins TRBV20-1 and TRBJ2-3; 8 nucleotides align to TRBD2. The CDR3 has 14 residues. Germline trimming cut 5 bases from V and 6 bases from J; bases unmatched to any gene: 10. Looked up from germline, CDR1 is DFQATT and CDR2 is SNEGSKA (reference sequence). The chain's CDR3 is CSAPSGGGIDTQYF. In nucleotides, the CDR3 is TGCAGTGCTCCCAGCGGGGGCGGGATTGATACGCAGTATTTT.

This rearrangement joins TRBV6-5 to TRBJ2-3; D is ambiguous. Trimming left V 5 bases short and J 2 bases short, with 14 bases between. Germline V gene data show CDR1 as MNHEY and CDR2 as SVGAGI. CDR3 length: 15 residues. This CDR3 is CASSPDALYTDTQYF. The CDR3 DNA follows: TGTGCCAGCAGTCCAGACGCCCTATACACAGATACGCAGTATTTT.

The chain combines TRBV21-1 with TRBJ1-5. TRBV21-1 has pseudogene status. This CDR3 comprises 14 residues. CDR3 sequence reads: CASSLERIGQPQHF. CDR3 nucleotides: TGTGCCAGCAGCCTAGAAAGGATCGGTCAGCCCCAGCATTTT.